The 25 T cell receptor beta chains below all came from one sample that was sequenced in a study of cytomegalovirus exposure and HLA in healthy donors. It was with 60 Vbeta and 13 Jbeta primers that the PCR ran. This table comes from immunoSEQ multiplex PCR, and its TCRdb copy is limited to in-frame clones, with some not included. The top ten hold under 10% of the sample, which has about 190,000 clones, about 13% seen once. The material sequenced was PBMCs. These TCRs come from a man between 50 and 59 years old in good health and CMV-seropositive.

This clone has a handful of counts. V and J are TRBV10-1 and TRBJ1-1; D is perhaps TRBD1 (6 bases). V was shortened by 6 bases and J by 8 bases, with 19 bases between the two germline ends. The CDR3 consists of 14 residues. CDR1 is WNHNN and CDR2 is SYGVQD in the germline V gene (reference sequence). The CDR3 protein is CASSTGTTEREAFF. For the CDR3, the DNA is TGCGCCAGCAGCACCGGGACAACCGAACGCGAAGCTTTCTTT.

The chain uses TRBV19 and TRBJ1-4; 12 bases agree with TRBD1. Germline V gives CDR1 LNHDA, CDR2 SQIVND (reference sequence). V was clipped by 6 bases and J by 6 bases; unmatched bases: 2. The CDR3 length is 14 residues. In DNA, the CDR3 is TGTGCCAGTAGCGGGGACAGGGGGCATGAAAAACTGTTTTTT. It encodes CASSGDRGHEKLFF.

For the CDR3, the DNA is TGCGCCAGCAGCCAAGAAGACAGTTCGAACACTGAAGCTTTCTTT. Translation gives CASSQEDSSNTEAFF. The chain uses TRBV4-1 and TRBJ1-1, with TRBD1 as a possible D gene (5 bases). The CDR3 contains 15 residues. Trimming left V 0 bases short and J 1 base short, with 9 bases between. Germline assignment: CDR1 MGHRA and CDR2 YSYEKL.

The rearrangement links TRBV5-4 to TRBJ2-1, with 7 bases matching TRBD1. In germline, CDR1 is SGHNT, CDR2 YYREEE (reference sequence). This CDR3 is built from 15 residues. The J segment lost 5 bases and the V segment lost 0 bases, leaving 5 bases of the junction unmatched. The CDR3 protein is CASSLAKTGNNEQFF. CDR3 coding DNA: TGTGCCAGCAGCTTGGCCAAGACAGGGAACAATGAGCAGTTCTTC.

The chain has TRBV7-6 and TRBJ2-1, with D possibly matching TRBD2 (7 bases). Trimming removed 2 bases at V and 8 bases at J, with 19 bases between. The CDR3 length is 16 residues. Germline V CDR1 and CDR2: SGHVS, FNYEAQ. The CDR3 DNA follows: TGTGCCAGCAGCTTACAAGGGGGGGGCCTTGGCGATGAGCAGTTCTTC. Residues: CASSLQGGGLGDEQFF.

This chain connects TRBV30 to TRBJ1-2; 9 nucleotides line up with TRBD1. Germline values: CDR1 GTSNPN, CDR2 SVGIG (reference sequence). With 1 base clipped from V and 4 bases from J, the junction kept 4 bases outside the gene matches. There are 14 residues in the CDR3. The CDR3 spells CAWSDEGQGYGYTF. DNA for the CDR3: TGTGCCTGGAGTGACGAGGGACAGGGCTATGGCTACACCTTC. The complete variable domain, with remaining parts taken from reference TRBV30 and TRBJ1-2, reads SQTIHQWPATLVQPVGSPLSLECTVEGTSNPNLYWYRQAAGRGLQLLFYSVGIGQISSEVPQNLSASRPQDRQFILSSKKLLLSDSGFYLCAWSDEGQGYGYTFGSGTRLTVV.

CDR3 nucleotides: TGTGCCAGCAGCCGGCGGACAGGGACCTATGGCTACACCTTC. Amino acid sequence: CASSRRTGTYGYTF. V usage is TRBV5-6 and J usage is TRBJ1-2, with 8 bases lining up with TRBD1. Unmatched junction bases numbered 6, after V lost 4 bases and J lost 4 bases. Germline V CDR1 and CDR2: SGHDT, YYEEEE. This CDR3 contains 14 residues.

The V and J genes are TRBV30 and TRBJ1-6, with D possibly being TRBD1 (5 bases). This CDR3 has 13 amino acids. V was pared by 3 bases and J by 7 bases, with 10 bases between. CDR1 and CDR2 (germline): GTSNPN, SVGIG (reference sequence). As DNA, the CDR3 is TGTGCCTGGAGGGGCGGGGGGAATTCACCCCTCCACTTT. The encoded protein is CAWRGGGNSPLHF.

This clone was seen a few times. This chain connects TRBV19 to TRBJ2-1; 7 bases line up with TRBD2. The trim removed 1 base at V and 6 bases at J, leaving 6 bases unmatched. The CDR3 has 15 residues. Germline-derived CDR1 and CDR2 are LNHDA and SQIVND (reference sequence). The CDR3: CASSIGGGSANEQFF. In DNA, the CDR3 is TGTGCCAGTAGTATAGGGGGGGGATCCGCCAATGAGCAGTTCTTC.

The chain employs TRBV7-8 and TRBJ1-5, with D possibly matching TRBD1 (5 bases). CDR1 and CDR2 (germline): SGHVS, FQNEAQ. This CDR3 region has 16 residues. Trimming took 1 base from V and 2 from J, leaving 12 bases between them. CDR3 in DNA: TGTGCCAGCAGCTTAGGGGGCAGGGCGGGCAATCAGCCCCAGCATTTT. Translating it yields CASSLGGRAGNQPQHF.

This clone was picked up a small number of times. V usage is TRBV5-1 and J usage is TRBJ1-1; TRBD1 matches at 7 bases. CDR1 and CDR2 (germline): SGHRS, YFSETQ. The V segment lost 3 bases and the J segment 2 bases; nucleotides outside the gene matches: 7. This CDR3 region has 15 residues. The CDR3: CASSWGTDPNTEAFF. CDR3 nucleotide sequence: TGCGCCAGCAGCTGGGGGACAGACCCTAACACTGAAGCTTTCTTT.

This clone showed up just a few times. V is TRBV10-3 and J is TRBJ1-4; tentative D call: TRBD1 (6 bases). V was shortened by 5 bases and J by 6 bases, with 16 bases between the two germline ends. Per the germline V gene, CDR1 is ENHRY and CDR2 is SYGVKD. This CDR3 contains 15 residues. CDR3 sequence reads: CAISRSGTRDEKLFF. The DNA of the CDR3 is TGTGCCATCAGTCGCTCCGGGACAAGAGATGAAAAACTGTTTTTT.

The chain recombines TRBV5-1 with TRBJ1-4; D is perhaps TRBD1 (5 bases). The CDR3 covers 13 residues. V lost 0 bases, J lost 8 bases, and 8 bases lay in between. The germline V gene has CDR1 SGHRS and CDR2 YFSETQ. CDR3 sequence reads: CASSLVGQEKLFF. CDR3 DNA: TGCGCCAGCAGCTTGGTCGGACAAGAAAAACTGTTTTTT.

The chain has TRBV27 and TRBJ1-1; no reliable D call. Germline V gives CDR1 MNHEY, CDR2 SMNVEV (reference sequence). The CDR3 is 14 amino acids. V lost 0 bases and J lost 11, with 16 bases in between. The CDR3 DNA reads as TGTGCCAGCAGTTTATCCCCGGAGGGCCCCCGGGCTTTCTTT. Its protein is CASSLSPEGPRAFF.

The genes are TRBV10-3 and TRBJ2-2, with 10 nucleotides matching TRBD2. This CDR3 is built from 16 residues. V lost 7 bases, J lost 1 base, and 6 bases stayed unmatched. Germline V gene sequence: CDR1 ENHRY, CDR2 SYGVKD. CDR3 residues: CAITPGLAQNTGELFF. The DNA for the CDR3 is TGTGCCATCACCCCGGGACTAGCGCAGAACACCGGGGAGCTGTTTTTT.

The table lists this clone with a few counts. The chain carries TRBV7-3 and TRBJ2-2; the match to TRBD1 covers 9 bases. CDR1 and CDR2 from the germline V gene are SGHTA and FQGTGA. The CDR3 has 15 residues. V shed 4 bases, J shed 2 bases, and the junction held 2 bases outside the gene matches. This CDR3 is CASSWDRENTGELFF. Here the CDR3 DNA reads TGTGCCAGCAGCTGGGACAGGGAAAACACCGGGGAGCTGTTTTTT.

V is TRBV9 and J is TRBJ1-1; unclear D gene. This CDR3 comprises 14 residues. Germline lookup yields CDR1 SGDLS and CDR2 YYNGEE. The V and J ends lost 0 bases and 2 bases respectively, with 8 bases between them. CDR3 in amino acids: CASSVGTVNTEAFF. The CDR3 DNA sequence: TGTGCCAGCAGCGTAGGAACAGTTAACACTGAAGCTTTCTTT. Full variable domain (outside the CDR3, taken from reference TRBV9 and TRBJ1-1): DSGVTQTPKHLITATGQRVTLRCSPRSGDLSVYWYQQSLDQGLQFLIQYYNGEERAKGNILERFSAQQFPDLHSELNLSSLELGDSALYFCASSVGTVNTEAFFGQGTRLTVV.

This clone turned up a few times. The rearrangement links TRBV7-2 to TRBJ1-3, with a tentative D call TRBD1 (5 bases). V lost 4 bases, J lost 5 bases, and 15 bases lay in between. The germline V gene encodes CDR1 SGHTA and CDR2 FQGNSA. This CDR3 comprises 15 residues. The CDR3 sequence is CASSSPQGGRNTIYF. In nucleotides, the CDR3 is TGTGCCAGCAGCTCCCCCCAGGGCGGGAGAAACACCATATATTTT.

The V gene is TRBV6-1, the J gene TRBJ2-7; tentative D call: TRBD2 (5 bases). Germline CDR1 is MNHNS and CDR2 is SASEGT. V was cut by 4 bases and J by 2 bases, with 9 bases left in between. The CDR3 has 13 amino acids. CDR3 nucleotide sequence: TGTGCCAGCAGTGGGAGGTTTACCTACGAGCAGTACGTC. The encoded protein is CASSGRFTYEQYV.

The rearrangement links TRBV29-1 to TRBJ1-2; D gene uncertain. V lost 0 bases and J lost 3, with 14 bases in between. The germline V gene has CDR1 SQVTM and CDR2 ANQGSEA. CDR3 size: 15 residues. CDR3 in DNA: TGCAGCGTTGAAGAAGGAGCCGGCGTTTACTATGGCTACACCTTC. Its protein is CSVEEGAGVYYGYTF.

This clone appeared many times. The rearrangement joins TRBV28 to TRBJ1-1, with D perhaps TRBD1 (6 bases). The CDR3 contains 13 residues. V shed 6 bases and J shed 7 bases, with 15 bases lying between them. Germline V gene lookup returns CDR1 MDHEN and CDR2 SYDVKM. CDR3 in DNA: TGTGCCAGCAGGCCGGGACATAAATTTGAAGCTTTCTTT. Translation gives CASRPGHKFEAFF.

V gene TRBV9 combines with J gene TRBJ2-1; 8 positions match TRBD1. Germline-derived CDR1 and CDR2 are SGDLS and YYNGEE. V shed 4 bases, J shed 2 bases, and the junction held 5 bases outside the gene matches. This CDR3 has 15 amino acids. DNA of the CDR3: TGTGCCAGCAGCCTAAGCAGGGGGCCCTACAATGAGCAGTTCTTC. This sequence encodes CASSLSRGPYNEQFF.

This clone was seen a few times. This chain uses TRBV11-2 with TRBJ1-2, with TRBD1 identical over 7 bases. Germline CDR1 SGHAT, CDR2 FQNNGV. Trimming at V came to 3 bases and at J to 2 bases, leaving 3 bases not matched to a gene. This CDR3 spans 14 amino acids. The CDR3 nucleotides read TGTGCCAGCAGCTTTGGCAGGGGGAACTATGGCTACACCTTC. Its translation: CASSFGRGNYGYTF.

J is TRBJ1-5 and V is TRBV9, with D unclear. CDR3 length: 15 residues. V was shortened by 4 bases and J by 7 bases, with 18 bases between the two germline ends. Germline assignment: CDR1 SGDLS and CDR2 YYNGEE. The CDR3 spells CASSRTGGGWQPQHF. The CDR3 nucleotides are TGTGCCAGCAGCCGGACGGGCGGAGGGTGGCAGCCCCAGCATTTT.

This clone was seen a few times. The gene calls are TRBV15 and TRBJ2-5; TRBD2 might be the D (5 bases). V lost 0 bases to trimming and J lost 4 bases, with 12 bases between them. Germline V gene data show CDR1 as LNHNV and CDR2 as YYDKDF (reference sequence). The CDR3 is 15 amino acids. In DNA, the CDR3 is TGTGCCACCAGCAGAGATGGCGCTAGCCGAGAGACCCAGTACTTC. Protein sequence: CATSRDGASRETQYF. The entire variable domain, with the rest obtained from reference TRBV15 and TRBJ2-5, is as follows: DAMVIQNPRYQVTQFGKPVTLSCSQTLNHNVMYWYQQKSSQAPKLLFHYYDKDFNNEADTPDNFQSRRPNTSFCFLDIRSPGLGDTAMYLCATSRDGASRETQYFGPGTRLLVL.